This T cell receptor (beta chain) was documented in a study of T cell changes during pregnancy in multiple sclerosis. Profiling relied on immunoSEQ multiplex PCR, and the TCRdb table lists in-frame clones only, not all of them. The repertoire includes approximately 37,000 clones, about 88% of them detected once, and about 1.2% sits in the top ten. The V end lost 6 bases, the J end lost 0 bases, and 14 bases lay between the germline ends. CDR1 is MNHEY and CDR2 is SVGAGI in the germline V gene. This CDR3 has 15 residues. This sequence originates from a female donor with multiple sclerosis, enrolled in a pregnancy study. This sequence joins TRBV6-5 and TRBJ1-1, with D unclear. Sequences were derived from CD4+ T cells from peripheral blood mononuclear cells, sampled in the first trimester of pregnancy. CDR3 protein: CASSTSQLMNTEAFF. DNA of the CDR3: TGTGCCAGCAGCACCAGCCAACTAATGAACACTGAAGCTTTCTTT.